This T cell receptor beta chain was captured by sequencing in a study of radiation and T cells in renal cell carcinoma. Looking at the study overall: Nephrectomy followed 15 Gy stereotactic body radiation by 4 weeks.

The time point denotes: baseline pretreatment blood. Specified treatment: 15 Gy SBRT to primary tumor, nephrectomy 4 weeks later. The tumor was a clear cell renal cell carcinoma. This table comes from immunoSEQ multiplex PCR, and its TCRdb copy is limited to in-frame clones, with some not included. The sample shows around 64,000 clones, approximately 80% of them seen only once. From germline, CDR1 is SGHNT and CDR2 YENEEA. V was pared by 6 bases and J by 5 bases, with 5 bases of the junction left unmatched. The CDR3 totals 14 residues. Sequencing was performed on blood, taken from a patient whose treatment included radiotherapy and nephrectomy. J is TRBJ2-5 and V is TRBV11-3; 11 bases fit TRBD2. The receptor was isolated from a man in his sixties with renal cell carcinoma. The CDR3 here is CASSFTSGSETQYF. CDR3 in DNA: TGTGCCAGCAGTTTCACTAGCGGGAGTGAGACCCAGTACTTC. The full variable domain, completed using reference TRBV11-3 and TRBJ2-5, is EAGVVQSPRYKIIEKKQPVAFWCNPISGHNTLYWYLQNLGQGPELLIRYENEEAVDDSQLPKDRFSAERLKGVDSTLKIQPAELGDSAVYLCASSFTSGSETQYFGPGTRLLVL.